The rows below give T cell receptor beta chains drawn from one sample of a study of metastatic and nonmetastatic thyroid tumors. TCRdb re-analyzed the PCR reads using MiXCR. This sample carries about 70,000 clones, about 17% of them seen once, and the ten largest clones take roughly 13%. The sequencing input was blood. The origin of the receptors is a female donor with papillary thyroid cancer or a benign thyroid nodule (not recorded which). Some clones in this sample may be carry-over from other donors' samples. The CDR3 runs from the conserved cysteine through the conserved F or W. Each record gives: clone size, V gene, J gene, D gene, CDR3 protein, CDR3 DNA. D genes are given only for firm matches. Clone size is given for some rows only: seen once, a few or many times, or a class if the clone is expanded.

clone_size: NA; v_call: TRBV18; j_call: TRBJ1-2; d_call: NA; cdr3_aa: CASSPYPDRQGGYTF; cdr3_nt: TGTGCCAGCTCACCGTACCCCGACCGTCAGGGTGGCTACACCTTC
clone_size: NA; v_call: TRBV12-3/TRBV12-4; j_call: TRBJ1-1; d_call: NA; cdr3_aa: CASSLIRTEAFF; cdr3_nt: TGTGCCAGCAGTTTAATAAGGACTGAAGCTTTCTTT
clone_size: NA; v_call: TRBV7-2; j_call: TRBJ2-7; d_call: TRBD2; cdr3_aa: CASSLARENHEQYF; cdr3_nt: TGTGCCAGCAGCTTAGCGCGGGAGAACCACGAGCAGTACTTC
clone_size: many; v_call: TRBV6-1; j_call: TRBJ2-1; d_call: NA; cdr3_aa: CASSAGTASYNEQFF; cdr3_nt: TGTGCCAGCAGTGCTGGGACGGCCTCCTACAATGAGCAGTTCTTC
clone_size: many; v_call: TRBV5-1; j_call: TRBJ1-2; d_call: NA; cdr3_aa: CASSGAGYGYTF; cdr3_nt: TGCGCCAGCAGCGGGGCAGGCTATGGCTACACCTTC
clone_size: NA; v_call: TRBV28; j_call: TRBJ2-1; d_call: NA; cdr3_aa: CATSTDYNEQFF; cdr3_nt: TGTGCCACCTCGACAGACTACAATGAGCAGTTCTTC
clone_size: many; v_call: TRBV4-1; j_call: TRBJ1-2; d_call: NA; cdr3_aa: CASSQDRGGPYGYTF; cdr3_nt: TGCGCCAGCAGCCAAGATCGGGGGGGGCCCTATGGCTACACCTTC
clone_size: NA; v_call: TRBV18; j_call: TRBJ2-3; d_call: NA; cdr3_aa: CASSPPNTDTQYF; cdr3_nt: TGTGCCAGCTCACCCCCCAATACAGATACGCAGTATTTT
clone_size: many; v_call: TRBV11-2; j_call: TRBJ2-7; d_call: TRBD2; cdr3_aa: CASSFGTSGNEQYF; cdr3_nt: TGTGCCAGCAGCTTCGGGACTAGCGGAAACGAGCAGTACTTC
clone_size: NA; v_call: TRBV29-1; j_call: TRBJ2-5; d_call: NA; cdr3_aa: CSVEVIEGFETQYF; cdr3_nt: TGCAGCGTTGAAGTCATTGAAGGGTTCGAGACCCAGTACTTC
clone_size: few; v_call: TRBV12-3/TRBV12-4; j_call: TRBJ2-7; d_call: NA; cdr3_aa: CASSLVGGRSYEQYF; cdr3_nt: TGTGCCAGCAGTTTAGTGGGCGGGCGCTCCTACGAGCAGTACTTC
clone_size: many; v_call: TRBV7-9; j_call: TRBJ2-3; d_call: NA; cdr3_aa: CASSFYDTQYF; cdr3_nt: TGTGCCAGCAGCTTCTATGATACGCAGTATTTT